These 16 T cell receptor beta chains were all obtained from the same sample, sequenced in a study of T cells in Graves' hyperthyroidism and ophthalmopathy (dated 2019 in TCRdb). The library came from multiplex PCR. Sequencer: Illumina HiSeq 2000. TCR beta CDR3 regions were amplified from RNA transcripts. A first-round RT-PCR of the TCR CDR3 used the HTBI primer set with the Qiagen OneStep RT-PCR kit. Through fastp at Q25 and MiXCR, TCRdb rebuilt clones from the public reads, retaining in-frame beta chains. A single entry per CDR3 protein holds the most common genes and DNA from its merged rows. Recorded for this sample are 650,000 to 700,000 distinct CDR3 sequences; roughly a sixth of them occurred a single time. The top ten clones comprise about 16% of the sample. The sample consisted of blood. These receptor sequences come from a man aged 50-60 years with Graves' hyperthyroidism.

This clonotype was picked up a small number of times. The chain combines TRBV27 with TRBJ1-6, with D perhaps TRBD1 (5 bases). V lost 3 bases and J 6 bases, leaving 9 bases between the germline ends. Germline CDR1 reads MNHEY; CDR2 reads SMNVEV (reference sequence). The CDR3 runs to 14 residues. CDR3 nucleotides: TGTGCCAGCAGTTTTGAGGGGCCTAATTCACCCCTCCACTTT. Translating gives CASSFEGPNSPLHF.

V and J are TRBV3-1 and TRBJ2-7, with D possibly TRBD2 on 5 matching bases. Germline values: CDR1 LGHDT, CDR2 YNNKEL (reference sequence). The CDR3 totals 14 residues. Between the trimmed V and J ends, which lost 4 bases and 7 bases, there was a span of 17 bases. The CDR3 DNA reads TGTGCCAGCAGCCTCCCCGTGCTGTCGGGAGAGCAGTACTTC. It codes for CASSLPVLSGEQYF.

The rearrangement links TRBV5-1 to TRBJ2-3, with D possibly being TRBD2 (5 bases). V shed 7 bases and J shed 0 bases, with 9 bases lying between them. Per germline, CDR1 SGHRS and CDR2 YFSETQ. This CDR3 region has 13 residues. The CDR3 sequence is CASGESSTDTQYF. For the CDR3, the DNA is TGCGCCAGCGGGGAGTCTAGCACAGATACGCAGTATTTT.

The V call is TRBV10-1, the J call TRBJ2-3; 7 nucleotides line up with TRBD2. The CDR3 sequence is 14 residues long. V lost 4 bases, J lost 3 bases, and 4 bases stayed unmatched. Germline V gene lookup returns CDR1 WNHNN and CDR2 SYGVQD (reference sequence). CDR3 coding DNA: TGCGCCAGCAGTGGAGAGCGGGAAACAGATACGCAGTATTTT. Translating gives CASSGERETDTQYF.

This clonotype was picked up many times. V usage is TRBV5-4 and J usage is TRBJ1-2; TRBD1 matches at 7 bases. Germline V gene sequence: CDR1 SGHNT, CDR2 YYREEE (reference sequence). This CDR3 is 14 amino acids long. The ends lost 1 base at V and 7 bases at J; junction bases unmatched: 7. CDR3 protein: CASSLPPTGSGYTF. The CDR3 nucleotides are TGTGCCAGCAGCTTGCCTCCGACAGGGTCTGGCTACACCTTC.

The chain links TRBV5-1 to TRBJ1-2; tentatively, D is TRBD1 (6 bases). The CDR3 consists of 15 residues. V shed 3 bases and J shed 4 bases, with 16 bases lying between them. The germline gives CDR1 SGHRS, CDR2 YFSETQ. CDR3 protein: CASSWDTYSIYGYTF. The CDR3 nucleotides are TGCGCCAGCAGCTGGGACACCTATTCCATCTATGGCTACACCTTC.

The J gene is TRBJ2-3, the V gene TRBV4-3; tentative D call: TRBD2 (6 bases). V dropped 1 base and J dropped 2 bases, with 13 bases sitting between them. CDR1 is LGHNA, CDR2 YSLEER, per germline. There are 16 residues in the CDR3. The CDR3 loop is CASSQVGGDPTDTQYF. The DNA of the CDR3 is TGCGCCAGCAGCCAAGTAGGCGGGGATCCCACAGATACGCAGTATTTT.

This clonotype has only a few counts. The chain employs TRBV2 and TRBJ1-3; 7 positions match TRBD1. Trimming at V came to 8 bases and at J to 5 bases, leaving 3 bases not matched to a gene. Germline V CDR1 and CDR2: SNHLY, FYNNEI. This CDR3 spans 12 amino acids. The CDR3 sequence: CASGDRRNTIYF. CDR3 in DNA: TGTGCCAGCGGGGACAGAAGAAACACCATATATTTT.

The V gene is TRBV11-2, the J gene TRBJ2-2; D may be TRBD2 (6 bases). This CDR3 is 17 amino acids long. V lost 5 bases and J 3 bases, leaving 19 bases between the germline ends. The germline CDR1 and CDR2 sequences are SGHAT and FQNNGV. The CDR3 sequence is CASSQHGGVSYTGELFF. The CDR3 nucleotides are TGTGCCAGCAGCCAACACGGCGGGGTTTCATACACCGGGGAGCTGTTTTTT.

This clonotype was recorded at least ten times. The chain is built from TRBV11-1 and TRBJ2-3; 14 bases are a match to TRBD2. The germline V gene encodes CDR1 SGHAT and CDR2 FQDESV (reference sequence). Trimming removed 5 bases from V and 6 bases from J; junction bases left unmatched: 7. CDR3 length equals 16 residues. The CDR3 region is CASSPRLAGGGDTQYF. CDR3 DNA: TGTGCCAGCAGCCCCCGACTAGCGGGAGGGGGGGATACGCAGTATTTT.

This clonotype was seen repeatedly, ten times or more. In DNA form, the CDR3 reads TGTGCCAGCAGTGCTTATAGCGGGAGGGATCACGAGCAGTACTTC. Amino acid sequence: CASSAYSGRDHEQYF. The chain carries TRBV2 and TRBJ2-7; 11 bases line up with TRBD2. This CDR3 spans 15 amino acids. The V segment lost 4 bases and the J segment 5 bases; nucleotides outside the gene matches: 7. From germline, CDR1 is SNHLY and CDR2 FYNNEI.

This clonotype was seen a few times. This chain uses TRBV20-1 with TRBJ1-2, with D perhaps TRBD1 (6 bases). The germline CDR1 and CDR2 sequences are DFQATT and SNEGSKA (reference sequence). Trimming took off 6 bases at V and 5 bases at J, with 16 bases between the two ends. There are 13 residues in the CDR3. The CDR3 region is CSARTETNYGYTF. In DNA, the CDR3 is TGCAGTGCCCGGACAGAAACAAATTATGGCTACACCTTC.

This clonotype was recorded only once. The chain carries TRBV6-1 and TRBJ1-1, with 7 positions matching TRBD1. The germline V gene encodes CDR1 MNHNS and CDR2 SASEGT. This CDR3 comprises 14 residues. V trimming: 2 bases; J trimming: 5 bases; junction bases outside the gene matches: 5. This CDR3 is CASSESEDRTEAFF. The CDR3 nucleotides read TGTGCCAGCAGTGAATCGGAGGACAGGACTGAAGCTTTCTTT.

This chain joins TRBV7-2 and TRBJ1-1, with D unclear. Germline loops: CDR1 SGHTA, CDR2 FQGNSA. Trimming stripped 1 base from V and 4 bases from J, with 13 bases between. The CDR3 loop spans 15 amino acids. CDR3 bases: TGTGCCAGCAGCTTAGTGGAACTGAGCGGCACTGAAGCTTTCTTT. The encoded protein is CASSLVELSGTEAFF.

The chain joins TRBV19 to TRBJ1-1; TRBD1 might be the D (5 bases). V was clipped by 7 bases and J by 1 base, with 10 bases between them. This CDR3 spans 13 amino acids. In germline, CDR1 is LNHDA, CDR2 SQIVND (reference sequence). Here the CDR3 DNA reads TGTGCCAGTATAGGACAAGCGAACACTGAAGCTTTCTTT. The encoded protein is CASIGQANTEAFF.

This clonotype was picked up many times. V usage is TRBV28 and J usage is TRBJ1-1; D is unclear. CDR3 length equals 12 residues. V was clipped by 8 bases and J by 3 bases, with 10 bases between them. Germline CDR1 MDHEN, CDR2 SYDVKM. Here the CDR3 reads CASQFSYTEAFF. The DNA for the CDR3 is TGTGCCAGCCAGTTTTCGTACACTGAAGCTTTCTTT.